This T cell receptor (beta chain) was recovered during a study of identical twins. Regarding the study as a whole: Models came in too low on out-of-frame TCR alpha sharing in monozygotic twins.

This CDR3 contains 14 residues. Trimming left V 0 bases short and J 3 bases short, with 10 bases between. The germline V gene encodes CDR1 DFQATT and CDR2 SNEGSKA (reference sequence). This clonotype appeared a few times. Its antigen is not known. Carrying unique molecular identifiers, the cDNA also gained a universal primer site through template switching. TCRdb re-called the 5' RACE reads through MiXCR, storing one row per CDR3 protein. The table records about 500,000 distinct CDR3 sequences, around an eighth of them present only once. This sample was shared with a second study, whose subject was yellow fever vaccine responses in identical twins.

The TCR comes from a young woman in good health. The specimen sequenced was CD4+ T cells sorted from blood. The chain recombines TRBV20-1 with TRBJ2-3; TRBD2 is a possible D gene (5 bases). CDR3 coding DNA: TGCAGTGCTAGAGATGGTCGGAGGACAGATACGCAGTATTTT. Its translation is CSARDGRRTDTQYF.